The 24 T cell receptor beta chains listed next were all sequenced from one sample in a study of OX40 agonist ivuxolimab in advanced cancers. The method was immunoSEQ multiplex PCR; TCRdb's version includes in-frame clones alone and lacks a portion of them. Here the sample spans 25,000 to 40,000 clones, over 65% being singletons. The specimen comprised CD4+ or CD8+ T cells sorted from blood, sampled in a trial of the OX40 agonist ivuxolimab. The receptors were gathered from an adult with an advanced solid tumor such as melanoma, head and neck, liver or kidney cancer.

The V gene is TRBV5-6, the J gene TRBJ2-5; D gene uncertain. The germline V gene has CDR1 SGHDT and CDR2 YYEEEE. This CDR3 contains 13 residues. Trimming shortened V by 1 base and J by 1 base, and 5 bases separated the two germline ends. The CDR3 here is CASSLTIQETQYF. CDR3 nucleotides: TGTGCCAGCAGCTTGACGATCCAAGAGACCCAGTACTTC.

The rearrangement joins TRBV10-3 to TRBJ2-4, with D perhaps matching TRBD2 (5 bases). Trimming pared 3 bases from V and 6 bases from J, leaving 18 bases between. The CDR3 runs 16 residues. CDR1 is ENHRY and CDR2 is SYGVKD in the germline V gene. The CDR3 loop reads CAISEARRDSVNIQYF. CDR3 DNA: TGTGCCATCAGTGAAGCGCGACGGGATTCGGTAAACATTCAGTACTTC.

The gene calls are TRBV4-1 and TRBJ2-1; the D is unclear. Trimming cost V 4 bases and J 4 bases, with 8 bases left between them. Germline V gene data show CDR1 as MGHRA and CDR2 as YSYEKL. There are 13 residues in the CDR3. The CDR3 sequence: CASSRGAYNEQFF. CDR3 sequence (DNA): TGCGCCAGCAGCCGAGGAGCGTACAATGAGCAGTTCTTC.

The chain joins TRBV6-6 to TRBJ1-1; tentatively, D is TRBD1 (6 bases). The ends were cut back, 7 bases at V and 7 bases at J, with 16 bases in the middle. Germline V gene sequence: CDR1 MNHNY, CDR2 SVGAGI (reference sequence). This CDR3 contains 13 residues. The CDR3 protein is CASTRIGQIEAFF. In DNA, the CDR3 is TGTGCCAGCACCAGAATTGGACAGATTGAAGCTTTCTTT.

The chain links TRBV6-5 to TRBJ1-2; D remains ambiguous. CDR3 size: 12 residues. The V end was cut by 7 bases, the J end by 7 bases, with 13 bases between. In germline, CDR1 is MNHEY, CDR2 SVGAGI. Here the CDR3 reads CASIGGPSGYTF. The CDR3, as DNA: TGTGCCAGCATCGGAGGACCTTCTGGCTACACCTTC.

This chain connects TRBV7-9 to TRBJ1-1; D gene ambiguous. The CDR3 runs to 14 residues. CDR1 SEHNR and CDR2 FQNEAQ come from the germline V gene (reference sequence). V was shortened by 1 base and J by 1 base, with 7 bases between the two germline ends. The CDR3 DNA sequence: TGTGCCAGCAGCTTAGACGGCCAGAACACTGAAGCTTTCTTT. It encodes CASSLDGQNTEAFF. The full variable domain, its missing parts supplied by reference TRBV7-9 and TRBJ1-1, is DTGVSQNPRHKITKRGQNVTFRCDPISEHNRLYWYRQTLGQGPEFLTYFQNEAQLEKSRLLSDRFSAERPKGSFSTLEIQRTEQGDSAMYLCASSLDGQNTEAFFGQGTRLTVV.

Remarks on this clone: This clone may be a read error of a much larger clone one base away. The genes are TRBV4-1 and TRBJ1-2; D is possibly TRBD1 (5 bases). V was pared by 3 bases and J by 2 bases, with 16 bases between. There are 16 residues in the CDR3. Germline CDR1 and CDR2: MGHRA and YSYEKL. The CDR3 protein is CASSQTPTASNYGYTF. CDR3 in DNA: TGCGCCAGCAGCCAGACTCCGACAGCATCCAACTATGGCTACACCTTC.

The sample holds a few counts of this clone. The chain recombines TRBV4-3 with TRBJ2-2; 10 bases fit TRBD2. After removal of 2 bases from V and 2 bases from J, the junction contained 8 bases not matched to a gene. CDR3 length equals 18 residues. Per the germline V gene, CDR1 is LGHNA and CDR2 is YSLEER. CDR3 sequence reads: CASSQSTSGDTNTGELFF. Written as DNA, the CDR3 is TGCGCCAGCAGCCAATCTACTAGCGGGGATACTAACACCGGGGAGCTGTTTTTT.

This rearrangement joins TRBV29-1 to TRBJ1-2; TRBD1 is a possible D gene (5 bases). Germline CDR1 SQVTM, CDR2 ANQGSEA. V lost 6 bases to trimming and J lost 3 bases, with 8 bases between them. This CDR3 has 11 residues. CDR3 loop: CSVKQDYGYTF. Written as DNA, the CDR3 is TGCAGCGTCAAACAGGACTATGGCTACACCTTC.

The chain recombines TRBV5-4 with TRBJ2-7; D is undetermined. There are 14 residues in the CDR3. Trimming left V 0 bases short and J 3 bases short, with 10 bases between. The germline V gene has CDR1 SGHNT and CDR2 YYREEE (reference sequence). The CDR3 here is CASSLAPVGYEQYF. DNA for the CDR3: TGTGCCAGCAGCTTGGCCCCGGTTGGCTACGAGCAGTACTTC.

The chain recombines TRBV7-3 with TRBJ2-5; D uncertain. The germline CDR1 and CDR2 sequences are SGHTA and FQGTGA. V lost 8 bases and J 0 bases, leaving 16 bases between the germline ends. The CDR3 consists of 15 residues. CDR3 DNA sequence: TGTGCCAGCGGCCTGGGCGAAGGGAACCAAGAGACCCAGTACTTC. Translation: CASGLGEGNQETQYF. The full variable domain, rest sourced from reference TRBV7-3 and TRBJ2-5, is GAGVSQTPSNKVTEKGKYVELRCDPISGHTALYWYRQSLGQGPEFLIYFQGTGAADDSGLPNDRFFAVRPEGSVSTLKIQRTERGDSAVYLCASGLGEGNQETQYFGPGTRLLVL.

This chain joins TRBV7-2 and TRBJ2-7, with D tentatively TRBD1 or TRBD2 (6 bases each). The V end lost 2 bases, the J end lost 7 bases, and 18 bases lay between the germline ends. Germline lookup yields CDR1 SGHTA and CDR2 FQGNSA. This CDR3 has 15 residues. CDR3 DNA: TGTGCCAGCAGCTTAAGCCTCGGGGGCAATGGGGAGCAGTACTTC. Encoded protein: CASSLSLGGNGEQYF.

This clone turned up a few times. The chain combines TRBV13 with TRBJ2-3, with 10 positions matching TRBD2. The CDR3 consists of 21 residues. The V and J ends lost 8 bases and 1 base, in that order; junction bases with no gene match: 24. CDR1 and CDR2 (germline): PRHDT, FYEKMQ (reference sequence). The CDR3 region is CASRPRPGAGGPPGRTDTQYF. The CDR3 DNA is TGTGCCAGCCGCCCCCGGCCAGGAGCGGGGGGGCCCCCAGGGCGCACAGATACGCAGTATTTT.

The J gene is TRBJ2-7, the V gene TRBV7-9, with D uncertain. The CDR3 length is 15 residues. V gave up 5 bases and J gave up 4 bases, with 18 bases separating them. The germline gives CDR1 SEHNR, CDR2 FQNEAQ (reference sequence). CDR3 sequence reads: CASSQNGVLAYEQYF. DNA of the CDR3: TGTGCCAGCAGCCAAAATGGGGTACTGGCTTACGAGCAGTACTTC.

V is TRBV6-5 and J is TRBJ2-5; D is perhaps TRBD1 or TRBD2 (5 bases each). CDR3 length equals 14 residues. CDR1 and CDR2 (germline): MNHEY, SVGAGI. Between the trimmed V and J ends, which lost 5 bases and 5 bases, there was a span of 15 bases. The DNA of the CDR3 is TGTGCCAGCAGTGACAGAGTGGAGGAGGAGACCCAGTACTTC. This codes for CASSDRVEEETQYF.

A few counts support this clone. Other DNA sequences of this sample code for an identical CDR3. Written as DNA, the CDR3 is TGTGCCTGGAGTGTAAGGGGGTCTGGGGCCAACGTCCTGACTTTC. Encoded protein: CAWSVRGSGANVLTF. The chain joins TRBV30 to TRBJ2-6, with a weak D call TRBD1 (6 bases). The CDR3 is 15 residues long. In germline, CDR1 is GTSNPN, CDR2 SVGIG (reference sequence). With 0 bases removed from V and 1 base from J, the gap between germline ends came to 7 bases.

The CDR3 region has the DNA TGTGCCAGCAGCCCAAGCAATGAGCAGTTCTTC. Its protein is CASSPSNEQFF. V is TRBV7-9 and J is TRBJ2-1; no definite D call. Trimming pared 5 bases from V and 6 bases from J, leaving 5 bases between. Germline V CDR1 and CDR2: SEHNR, FQNEAQ (reference sequence). The CDR3 loop spans 11 amino acids.

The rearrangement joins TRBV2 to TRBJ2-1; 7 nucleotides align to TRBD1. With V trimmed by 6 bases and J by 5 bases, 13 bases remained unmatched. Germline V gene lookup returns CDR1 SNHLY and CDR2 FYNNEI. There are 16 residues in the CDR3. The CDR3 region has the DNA TGTGCCAGCAGGGATGGGACAGCAAAGCCCCACAATGAGCAGTTCTTC. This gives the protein CASRDGTAKPHNEQFF.

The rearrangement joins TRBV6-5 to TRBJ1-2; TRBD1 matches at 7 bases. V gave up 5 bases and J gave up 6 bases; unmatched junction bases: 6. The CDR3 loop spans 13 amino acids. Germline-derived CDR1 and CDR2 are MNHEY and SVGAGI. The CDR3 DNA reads TGTGCCAGCAGTCGACAGGGAGGACATGGCTACACCTTC. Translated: CASSRQGGHGYTF.

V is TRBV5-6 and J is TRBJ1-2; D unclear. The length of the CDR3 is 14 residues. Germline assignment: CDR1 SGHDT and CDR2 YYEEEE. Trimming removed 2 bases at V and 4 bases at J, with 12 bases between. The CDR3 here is CASSLGSVVYGYTF. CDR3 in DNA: TGTGCCAGCAGCTTAGGATCAGTGGTCTATGGCTACACCTTC.

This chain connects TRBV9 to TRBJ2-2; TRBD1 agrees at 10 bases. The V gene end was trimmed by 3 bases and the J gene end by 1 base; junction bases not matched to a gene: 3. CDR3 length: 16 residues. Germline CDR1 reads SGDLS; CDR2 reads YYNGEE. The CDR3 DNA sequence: TGTGCCAGCAGCGCTTGGACAGGGGGGAACACCGGGGAGCTGTTTTTT. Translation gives CASSAWTGGNTGELFF.

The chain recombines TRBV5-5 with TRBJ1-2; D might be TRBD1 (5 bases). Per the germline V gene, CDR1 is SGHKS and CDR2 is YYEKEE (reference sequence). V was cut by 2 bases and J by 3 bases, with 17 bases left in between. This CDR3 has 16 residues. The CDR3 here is CASSLGTAGADYGYTF. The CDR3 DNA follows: TGTGCCAGCAGCTTAGGGACTGCTGGCGCAGACTATGGCTACACCTTC.

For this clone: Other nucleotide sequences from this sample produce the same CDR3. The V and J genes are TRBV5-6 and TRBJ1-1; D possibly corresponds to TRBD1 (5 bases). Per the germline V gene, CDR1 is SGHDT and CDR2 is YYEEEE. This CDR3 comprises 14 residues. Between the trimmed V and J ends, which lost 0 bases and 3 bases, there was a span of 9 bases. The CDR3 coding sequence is TGTGCCAGCAGCTTGGGAACAGGAGACACTGAAGCTTTCTTT. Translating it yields CASSLGTGDTEAFF.

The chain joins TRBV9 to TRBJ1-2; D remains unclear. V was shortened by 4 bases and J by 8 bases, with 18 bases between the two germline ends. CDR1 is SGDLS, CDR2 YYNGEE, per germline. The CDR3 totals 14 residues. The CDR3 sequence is CASSNFSAVGGYTF. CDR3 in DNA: TGTGCCAGCAGCAATTTTAGCGCAGTGGGAGGCTACACCTTC. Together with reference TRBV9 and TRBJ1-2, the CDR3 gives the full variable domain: DSGVTQTPKHLITATGQRVTLRCSPRSGDLSVYWYQQSLDQGLQFLIQYYNGEERAKGNILERFSAQQFPDLHSELNLSSLELGDSALYFCASSNFSAVGGYTFGSGTRLTVV.